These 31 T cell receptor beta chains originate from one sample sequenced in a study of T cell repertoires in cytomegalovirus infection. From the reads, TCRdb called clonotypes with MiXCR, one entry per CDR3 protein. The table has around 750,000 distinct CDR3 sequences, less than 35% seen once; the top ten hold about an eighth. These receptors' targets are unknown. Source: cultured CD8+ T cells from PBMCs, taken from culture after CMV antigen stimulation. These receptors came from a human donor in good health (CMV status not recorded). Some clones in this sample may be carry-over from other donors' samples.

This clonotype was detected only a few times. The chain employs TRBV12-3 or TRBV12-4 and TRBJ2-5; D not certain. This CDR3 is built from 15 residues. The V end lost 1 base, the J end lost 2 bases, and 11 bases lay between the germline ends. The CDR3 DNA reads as TGTGCCAGCAGTTTAGAGGGCGCTGAGCAAGAGACCCAGTACTTC. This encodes CASSLEGAEQETQYF.

The CDR3 nucleotides read TGCAGTGCTAGCCCCCTCTCTAGCGGGGGGGACAATGAGCAGTTCTTC. It specifies CSASPLSSGGDNEQFF. The chain couples TRBV20-1 to TRBJ2-1; 12 bases agree with TRBD2. The V gene's germline CDR1 is DFQATT and CDR2 SNEGSKA (reference sequence). Germline trimming cut 3 bases from V and 5 bases from J; bases unmatched to any gene: 8. This CDR3 is 16 amino acids long.

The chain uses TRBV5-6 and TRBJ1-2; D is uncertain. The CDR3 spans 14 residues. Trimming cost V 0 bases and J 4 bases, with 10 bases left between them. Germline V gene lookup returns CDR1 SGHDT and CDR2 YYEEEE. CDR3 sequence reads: CASSLALDGYGYTF. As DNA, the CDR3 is TGTGCCAGCAGCTTGGCCTTGGACGGCTATGGCTACACCTTC. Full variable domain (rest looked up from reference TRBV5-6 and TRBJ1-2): DAGVTQSPTHLIKTRGQQVTLRCSPKSGHDTVSWYQQALGQGPQFIFQYYEEEERQRGNFPDRFSGHQFPNYSSELNVNALLLGDSALYLCASSLALDGYGYTFGSGTRLTVV.

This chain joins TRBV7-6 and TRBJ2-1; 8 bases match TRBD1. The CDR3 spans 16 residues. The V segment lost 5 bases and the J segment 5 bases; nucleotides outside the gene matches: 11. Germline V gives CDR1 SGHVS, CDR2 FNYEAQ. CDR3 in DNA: TGTGCCAGCAGCCACGACGGGACAGGCCACCACAATGAGCAGTTCTTC. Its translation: CASSHDGTGHHNEQFF.

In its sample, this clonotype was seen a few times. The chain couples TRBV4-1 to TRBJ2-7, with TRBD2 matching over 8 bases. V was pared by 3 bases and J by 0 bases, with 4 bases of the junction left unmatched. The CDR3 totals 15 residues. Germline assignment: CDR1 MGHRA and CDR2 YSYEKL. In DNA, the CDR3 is TGCGCCAGCAGCCAGCGGACTAGCAGCTCCTACGAGCAGTACTTC. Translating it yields CASSQRTSSSYEQYF.

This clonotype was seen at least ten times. The CDR3 sequence: CASSYPQTGPNTGELFF. The CDR3 bases are TGTGCCAGCAGCTACCCCCAGACAGGGCCCAACACCGGGGAGCTGTTTTTT. The chain links TRBV7-8 to TRBJ2-2, with 7 nucleotides matching TRBD1. V shed 4 bases, J shed 2 bases, and the junction held 10 bases outside the gene matches. The germline CDR1 and CDR2 sequences are SGHVS and FQNEAQ. CDR3 size: 17 residues.

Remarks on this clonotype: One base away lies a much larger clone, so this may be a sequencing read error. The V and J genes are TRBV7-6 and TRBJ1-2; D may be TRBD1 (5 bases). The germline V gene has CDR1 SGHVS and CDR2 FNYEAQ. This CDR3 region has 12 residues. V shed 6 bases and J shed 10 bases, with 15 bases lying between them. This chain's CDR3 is CASRGKGDDYTF. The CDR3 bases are TGTGCCAGCAGGGGGAAAGGGGATGACTACACCTTC.

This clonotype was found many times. CDR3 in DNA: TGTGCCAGCAGTTCGGAAGGGAGGTTGGCGACAGATACGCAGTATTTT. Its translation is CASSSEGRLATDTQYF. The chain joins TRBV6-2 or TRBV6-3 to TRBJ2-3; D may be TRBD2 (6 bases). Germline CDR1 and CDR2: MNHEY and SVGEGT. The V and J ends lost 4 bases and 3 bases respectively, with 17 bases between them. The CDR3 is made up of 16 amino acids.

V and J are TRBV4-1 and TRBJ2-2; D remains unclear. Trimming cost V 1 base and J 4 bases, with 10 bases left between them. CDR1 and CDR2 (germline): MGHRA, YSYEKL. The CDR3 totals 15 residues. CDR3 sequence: CASSQAGSLTGELFF. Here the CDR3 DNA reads TGCGCCAGCAGCCAAGCCGGCAGCCTCACCGGGGAGCTGTTTTTT.

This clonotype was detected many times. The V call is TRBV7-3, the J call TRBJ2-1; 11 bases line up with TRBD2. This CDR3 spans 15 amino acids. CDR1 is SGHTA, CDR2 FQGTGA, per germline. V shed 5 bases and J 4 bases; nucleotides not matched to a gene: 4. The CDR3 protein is CASSLGTSGYNEQFF. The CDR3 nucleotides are TGTGCCAGCAGCCTCGGGACTAGCGGATACAATGAGCAGTTCTTC.

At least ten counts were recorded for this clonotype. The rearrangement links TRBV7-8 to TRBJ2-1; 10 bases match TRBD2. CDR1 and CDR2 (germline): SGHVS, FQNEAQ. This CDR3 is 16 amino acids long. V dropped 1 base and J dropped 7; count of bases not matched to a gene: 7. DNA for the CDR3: TGTGCCAGCAGCTTAGAAGCGGGGGGGCCGGTGAATGAGCAGTTCTTC. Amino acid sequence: CASSLEAGGPVNEQFF.

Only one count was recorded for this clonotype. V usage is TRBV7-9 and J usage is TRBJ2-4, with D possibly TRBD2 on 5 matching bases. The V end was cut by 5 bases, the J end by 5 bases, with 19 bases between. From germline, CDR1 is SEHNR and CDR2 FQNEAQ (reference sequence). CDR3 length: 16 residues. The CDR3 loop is CASSIRVGERENIQYF. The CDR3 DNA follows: TGTGCCAGCAGCATTAGAGTCGGGGAGCGAGAAAACATTCAGTACTTC.

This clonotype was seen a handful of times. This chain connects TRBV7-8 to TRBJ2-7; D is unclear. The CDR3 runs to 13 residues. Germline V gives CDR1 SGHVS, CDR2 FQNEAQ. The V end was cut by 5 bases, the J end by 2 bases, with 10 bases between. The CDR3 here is CASSPTRTYEQYV. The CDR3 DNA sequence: TGTGCCAGCAGCCCGACTCGTACCTACGAGCAGTACGTC.

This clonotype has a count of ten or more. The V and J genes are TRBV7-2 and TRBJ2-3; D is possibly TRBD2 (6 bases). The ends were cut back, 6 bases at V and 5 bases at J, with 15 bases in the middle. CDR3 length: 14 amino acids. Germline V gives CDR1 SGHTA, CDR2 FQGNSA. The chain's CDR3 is CASSQGLGGDTQYF. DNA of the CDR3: TGTGCCAGCAGTCAGGGACTTGGGGGAGATACGCAGTATTTT.

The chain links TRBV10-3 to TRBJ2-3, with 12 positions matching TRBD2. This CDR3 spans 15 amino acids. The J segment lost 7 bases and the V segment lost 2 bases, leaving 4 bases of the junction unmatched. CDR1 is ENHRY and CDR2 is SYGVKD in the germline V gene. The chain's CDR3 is CAISETSGGPYTQYF. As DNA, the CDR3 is TGTGCCATCAGTGAGACTAGCGGGGGGCCTTATACGCAGTATTTT.

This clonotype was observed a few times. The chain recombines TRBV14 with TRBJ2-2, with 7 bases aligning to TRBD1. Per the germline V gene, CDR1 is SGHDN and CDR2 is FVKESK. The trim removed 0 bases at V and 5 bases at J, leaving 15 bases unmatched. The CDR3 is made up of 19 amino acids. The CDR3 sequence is CASSQEGGRTSRATGELFF. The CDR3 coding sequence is TGTGCCAGCAGCCAAGAAGGGGGCCGGACATCTCGGGCAACCGGGGAGCTGTTTTTT.

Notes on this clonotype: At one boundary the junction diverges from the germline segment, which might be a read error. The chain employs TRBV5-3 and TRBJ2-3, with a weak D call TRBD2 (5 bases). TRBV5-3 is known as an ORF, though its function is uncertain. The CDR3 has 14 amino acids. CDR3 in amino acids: CASSWERITDTQYF. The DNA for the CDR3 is TGTGCCAGCAGCTGGGAGAGAATCACAGATACGCAGTATTTT.

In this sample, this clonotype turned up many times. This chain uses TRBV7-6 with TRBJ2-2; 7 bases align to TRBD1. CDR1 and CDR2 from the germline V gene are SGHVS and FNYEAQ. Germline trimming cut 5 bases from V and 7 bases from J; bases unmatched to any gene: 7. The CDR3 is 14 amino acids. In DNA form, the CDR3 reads TGTGCCAGCAGCCCGACAGGGTCAGGCGGGGAGCTGTTTTTT. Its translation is CASSPTGSGGELFF.

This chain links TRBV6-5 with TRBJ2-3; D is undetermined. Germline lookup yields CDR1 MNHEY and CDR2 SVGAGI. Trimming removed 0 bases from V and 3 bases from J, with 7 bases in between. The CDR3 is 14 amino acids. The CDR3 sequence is CASSYSAMTDTQYF. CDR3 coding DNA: TGTGCCAGCAGTTACTCGGCCATGACAGATACGCAGTATTTT.

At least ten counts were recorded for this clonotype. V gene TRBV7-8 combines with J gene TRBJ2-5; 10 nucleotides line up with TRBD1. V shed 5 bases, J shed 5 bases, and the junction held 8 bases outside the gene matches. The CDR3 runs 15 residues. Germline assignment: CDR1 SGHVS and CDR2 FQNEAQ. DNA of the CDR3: TGTGCCAGCAGCGTTGGGACAGGGGATCAGGAGACCCAGTACTTC. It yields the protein CASSVGTGDQETQYF.

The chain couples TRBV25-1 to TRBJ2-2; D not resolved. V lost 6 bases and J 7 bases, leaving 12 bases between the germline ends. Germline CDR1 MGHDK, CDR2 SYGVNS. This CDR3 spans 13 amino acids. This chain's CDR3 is CASSGLWGGELFF. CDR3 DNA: TGTGCCAGCAGCGGTCTTTGGGGCGGGGAGCTGTTTTTT.

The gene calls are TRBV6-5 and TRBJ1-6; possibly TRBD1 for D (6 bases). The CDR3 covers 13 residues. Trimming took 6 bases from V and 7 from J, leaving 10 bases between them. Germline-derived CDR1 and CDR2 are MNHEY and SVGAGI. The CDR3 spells CASRQTGNSPLHF. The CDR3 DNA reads TGTGCCAGCAGACAAACAGGGAATTCACCCCTCCACTTT.

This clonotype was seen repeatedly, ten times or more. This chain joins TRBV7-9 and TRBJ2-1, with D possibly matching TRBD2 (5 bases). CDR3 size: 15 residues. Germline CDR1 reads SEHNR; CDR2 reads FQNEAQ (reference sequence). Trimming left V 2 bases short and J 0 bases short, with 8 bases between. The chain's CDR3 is CASSLQGSSYNEQFF. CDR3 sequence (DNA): TGTGCCAGCAGCTTACAAGGGAGCTCCTACAATGAGCAGTTCTTC.

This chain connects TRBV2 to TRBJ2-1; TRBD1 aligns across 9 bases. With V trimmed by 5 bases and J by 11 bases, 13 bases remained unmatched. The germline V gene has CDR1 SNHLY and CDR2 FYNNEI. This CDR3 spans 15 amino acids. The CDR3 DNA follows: TGTGCCAGCAGTTCGCCCGGGACAGGGATCCTTAAGCAGTTCTTC. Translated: CASSSPGTGILKQFF.

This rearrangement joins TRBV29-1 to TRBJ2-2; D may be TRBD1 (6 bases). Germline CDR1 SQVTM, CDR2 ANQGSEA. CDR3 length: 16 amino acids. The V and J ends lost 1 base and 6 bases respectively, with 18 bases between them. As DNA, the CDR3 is TGCAGCGTTGAAGGGGGCAGGGGAATCTTGGCCGGGGAGCTGTTTTTT. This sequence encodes CSVEGGRGILAGELFF.

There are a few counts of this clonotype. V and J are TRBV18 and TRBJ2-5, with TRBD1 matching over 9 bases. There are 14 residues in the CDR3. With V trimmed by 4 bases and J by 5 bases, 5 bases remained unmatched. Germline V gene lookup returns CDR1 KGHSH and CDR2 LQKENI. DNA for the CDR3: TGTGCCAGCTCACAAACAGGGGGCGTGGAGACCCAGTACTTC. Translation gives CASSQTGGVETQYF.

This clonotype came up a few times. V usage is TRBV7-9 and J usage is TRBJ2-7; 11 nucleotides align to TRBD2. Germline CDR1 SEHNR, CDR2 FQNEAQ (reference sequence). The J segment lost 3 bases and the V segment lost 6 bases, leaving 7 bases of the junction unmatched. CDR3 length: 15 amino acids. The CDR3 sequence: CASRNSGGVFYEQYV. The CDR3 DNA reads TGTGCCAGCAGGAATAGCGGGGGGGTATTCTACGAGCAGTACGTC.

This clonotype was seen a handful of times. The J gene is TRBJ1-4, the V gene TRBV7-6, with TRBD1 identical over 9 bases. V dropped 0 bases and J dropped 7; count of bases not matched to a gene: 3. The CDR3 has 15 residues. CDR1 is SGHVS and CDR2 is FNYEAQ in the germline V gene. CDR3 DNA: TGTGCCAGCAGCTTAGCGGACAGGGGTACTGAAAAACTGTTTTTT. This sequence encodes CASSLADRGTEKLFF. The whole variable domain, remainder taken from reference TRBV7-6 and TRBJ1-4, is GAGVSQSPRYKVTKRGQDVALRCDPISGHVSLYWYRQALGQGPEFLTYFNYEAQQDKSGLPNDRFSAERPEGSISTLTIQRTEQRDSAMYRCASSLADRGTEKLFFGSGTQLSVL.

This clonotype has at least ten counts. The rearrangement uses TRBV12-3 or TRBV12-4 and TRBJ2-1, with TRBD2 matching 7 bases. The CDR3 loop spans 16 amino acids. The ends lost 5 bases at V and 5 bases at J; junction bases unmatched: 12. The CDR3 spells CASSQRHGGGNNEQFF. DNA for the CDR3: TGTGCCAGCAGTCAACGTCATGGGGGGGGTAACAATGAGCAGTTCTTC.

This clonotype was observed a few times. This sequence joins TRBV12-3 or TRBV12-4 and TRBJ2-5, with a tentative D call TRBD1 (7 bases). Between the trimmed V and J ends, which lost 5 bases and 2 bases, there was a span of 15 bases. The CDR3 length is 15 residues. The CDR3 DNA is TGTGCCAGCAGTCCGGAGGGGGCAGGACAAGAGACCCAGTACTTC. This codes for CASSPEGAGQETQYF.

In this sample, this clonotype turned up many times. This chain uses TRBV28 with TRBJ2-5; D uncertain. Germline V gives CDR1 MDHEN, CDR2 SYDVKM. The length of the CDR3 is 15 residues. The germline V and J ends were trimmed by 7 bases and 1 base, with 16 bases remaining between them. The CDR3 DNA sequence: TGTGCCAGCACATTTCGTCCAGACCCCCAAGAGACCCAGTACTTC. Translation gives CASTFRPDPQETQYF.